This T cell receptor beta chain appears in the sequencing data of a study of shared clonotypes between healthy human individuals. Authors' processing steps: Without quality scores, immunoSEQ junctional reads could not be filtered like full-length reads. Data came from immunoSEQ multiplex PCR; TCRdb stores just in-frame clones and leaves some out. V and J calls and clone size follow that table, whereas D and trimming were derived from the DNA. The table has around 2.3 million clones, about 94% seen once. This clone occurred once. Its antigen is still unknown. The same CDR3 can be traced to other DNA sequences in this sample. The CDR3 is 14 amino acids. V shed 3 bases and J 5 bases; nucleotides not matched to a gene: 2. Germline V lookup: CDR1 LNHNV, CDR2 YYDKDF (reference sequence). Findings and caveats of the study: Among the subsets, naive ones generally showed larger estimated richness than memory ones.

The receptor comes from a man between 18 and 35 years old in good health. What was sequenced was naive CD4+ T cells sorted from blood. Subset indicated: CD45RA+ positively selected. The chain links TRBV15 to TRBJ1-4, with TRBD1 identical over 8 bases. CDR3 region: CATSRDRVNEKLFF. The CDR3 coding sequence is TGTGCCACCAGCAGGGACAGGGTAAATGAAAAACTGTTTTTT.